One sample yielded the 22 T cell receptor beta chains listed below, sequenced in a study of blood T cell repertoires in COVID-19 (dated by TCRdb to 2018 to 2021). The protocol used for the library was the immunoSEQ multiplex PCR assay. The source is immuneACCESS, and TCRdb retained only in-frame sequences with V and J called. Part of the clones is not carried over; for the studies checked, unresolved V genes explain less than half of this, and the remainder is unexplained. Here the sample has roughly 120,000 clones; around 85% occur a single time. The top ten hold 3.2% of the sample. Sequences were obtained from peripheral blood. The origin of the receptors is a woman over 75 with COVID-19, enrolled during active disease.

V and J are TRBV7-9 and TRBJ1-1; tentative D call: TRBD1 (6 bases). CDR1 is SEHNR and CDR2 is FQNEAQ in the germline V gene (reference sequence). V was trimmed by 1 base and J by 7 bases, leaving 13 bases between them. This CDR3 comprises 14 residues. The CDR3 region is CASSLETRTVEAFF. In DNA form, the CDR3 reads TGTGCCAGCAGCTTAGAGACCCGGACAGTTGAAGCTTTCTTT.

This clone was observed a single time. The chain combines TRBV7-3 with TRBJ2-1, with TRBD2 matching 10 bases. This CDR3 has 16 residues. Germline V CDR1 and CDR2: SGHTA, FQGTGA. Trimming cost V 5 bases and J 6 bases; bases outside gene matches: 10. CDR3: CASSPRASGSINEQFF. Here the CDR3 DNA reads TGTGCCAGCAGCCCCAGGGCTAGCGGGAGTATCAATGAGCAGTTCTTC.

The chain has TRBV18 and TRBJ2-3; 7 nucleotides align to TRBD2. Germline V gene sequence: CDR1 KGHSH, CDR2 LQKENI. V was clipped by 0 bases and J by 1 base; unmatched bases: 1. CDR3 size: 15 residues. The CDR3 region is CASSPPAGRTDTQYF. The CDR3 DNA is TGTGCCAGCTCACCACCAGCGGGACGCACAGATACGCAGTATTTT.

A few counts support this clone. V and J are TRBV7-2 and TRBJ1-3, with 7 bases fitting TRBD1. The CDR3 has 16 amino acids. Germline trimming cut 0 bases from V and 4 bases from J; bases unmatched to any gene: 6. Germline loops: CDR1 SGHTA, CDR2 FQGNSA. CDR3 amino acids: CASSLATGFLGNTIYF. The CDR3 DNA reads TGTGCCAGCAGCTTAGCGACAGGGTTCTTAGGAAACACCATATATTTT.

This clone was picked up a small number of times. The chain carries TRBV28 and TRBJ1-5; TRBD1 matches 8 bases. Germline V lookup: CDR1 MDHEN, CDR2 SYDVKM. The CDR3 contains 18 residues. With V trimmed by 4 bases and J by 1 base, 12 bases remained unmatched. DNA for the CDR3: TGTGCCAGCAGTTCCATTCGTACAGGGGGGAGAAGCAATCAGCCCCAGCATTTT. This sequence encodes CASSSIRTGGRSNQPQHF.

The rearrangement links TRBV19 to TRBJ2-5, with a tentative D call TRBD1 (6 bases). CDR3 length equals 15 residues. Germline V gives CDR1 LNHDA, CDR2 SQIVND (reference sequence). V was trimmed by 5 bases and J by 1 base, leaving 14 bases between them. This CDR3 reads CASSSQGTSQETQYF. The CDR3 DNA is TGTGCCAGTAGTTCGCAGGGGACATCCCAAGAGACCCAGTACTTC.

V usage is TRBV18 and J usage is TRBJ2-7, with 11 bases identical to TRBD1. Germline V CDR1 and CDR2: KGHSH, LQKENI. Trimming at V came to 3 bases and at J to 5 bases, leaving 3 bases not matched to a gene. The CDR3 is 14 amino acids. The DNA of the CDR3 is TGTGCCAGCTCACCCGGACAGGGGGCTAACGAGCAGTACTTC. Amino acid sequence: CASSPGQGANEQYF.

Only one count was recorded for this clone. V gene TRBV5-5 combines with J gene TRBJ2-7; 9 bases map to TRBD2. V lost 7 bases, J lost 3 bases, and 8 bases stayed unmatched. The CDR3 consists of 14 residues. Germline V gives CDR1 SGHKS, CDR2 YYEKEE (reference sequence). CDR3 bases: TGTGCCAGCCGCGCTAGCGGGAACCACTACGAGCAGTACTTC. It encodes CASRASGNHYEQYF.

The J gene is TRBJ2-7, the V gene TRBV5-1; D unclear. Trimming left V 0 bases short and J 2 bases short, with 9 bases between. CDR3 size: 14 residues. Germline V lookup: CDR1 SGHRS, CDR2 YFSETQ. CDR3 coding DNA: TGCGCCAGCAGCTTGGACTCCTCCACCTACGAGCAGTACTTC. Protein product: CASSLDSSTYEQYF.

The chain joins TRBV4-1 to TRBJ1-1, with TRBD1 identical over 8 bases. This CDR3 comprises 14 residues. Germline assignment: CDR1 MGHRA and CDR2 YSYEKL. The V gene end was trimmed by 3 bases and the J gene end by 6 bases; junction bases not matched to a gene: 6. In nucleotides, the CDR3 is TGCGCCAGCAGCCATCGGGACAGGCCCCCTGAAGCTTTCTTT. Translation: CASSHRDRPPEAFF.

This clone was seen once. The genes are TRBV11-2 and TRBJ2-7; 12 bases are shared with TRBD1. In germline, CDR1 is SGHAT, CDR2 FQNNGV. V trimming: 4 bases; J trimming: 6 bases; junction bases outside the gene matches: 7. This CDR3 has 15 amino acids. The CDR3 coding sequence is TGTGCCAGCAGCTCCGGGACAGGGGGCCCCATCGAGCAGTACTTC. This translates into CASSSGTGGPIEQYF.

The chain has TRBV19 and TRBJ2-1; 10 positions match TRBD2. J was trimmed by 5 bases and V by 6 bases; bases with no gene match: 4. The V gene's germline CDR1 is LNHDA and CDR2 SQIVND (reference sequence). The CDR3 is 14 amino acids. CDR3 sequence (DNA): TGTGCCAGTAGGAAAGCGGGAGGGGACAATGAGCAGTTCTTC. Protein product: CASRKAGGDNEQFF.

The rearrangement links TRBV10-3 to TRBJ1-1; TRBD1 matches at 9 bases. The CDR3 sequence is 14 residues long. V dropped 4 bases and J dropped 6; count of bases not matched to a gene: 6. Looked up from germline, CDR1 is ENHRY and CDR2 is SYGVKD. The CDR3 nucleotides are TGTGCCATCAGTGCCGGGACAGGGATTTCTGAAGCTTTCTTT. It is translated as CAISAGTGISEAFF.

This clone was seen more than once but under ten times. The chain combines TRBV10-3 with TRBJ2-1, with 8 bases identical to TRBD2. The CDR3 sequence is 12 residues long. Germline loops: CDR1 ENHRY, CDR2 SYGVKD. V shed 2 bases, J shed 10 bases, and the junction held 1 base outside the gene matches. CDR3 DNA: TGTGCCATCAGTGAGCGACTAGCGGAGCAGTTCTTC. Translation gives CAISERLAEQFF.

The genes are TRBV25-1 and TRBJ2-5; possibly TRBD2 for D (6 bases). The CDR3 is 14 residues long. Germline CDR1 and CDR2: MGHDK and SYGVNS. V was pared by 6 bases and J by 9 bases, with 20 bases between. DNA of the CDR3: TGTGCCAGCAGCGAACCGGGACGGTGGGGGGCCCAGTACTTC. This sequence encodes CASSEPGRWGAQYF. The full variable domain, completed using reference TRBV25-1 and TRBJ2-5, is EADIYQTPRYLVIGTGKKITLECSQTMGHDKMYWYQQDPGMELHLIHYSYGVNSTEKGDLSSESTVSRIRTEHFPLTLESARPSHTSQYLCASSEPGRWGAQYFGPGTRLLVL.

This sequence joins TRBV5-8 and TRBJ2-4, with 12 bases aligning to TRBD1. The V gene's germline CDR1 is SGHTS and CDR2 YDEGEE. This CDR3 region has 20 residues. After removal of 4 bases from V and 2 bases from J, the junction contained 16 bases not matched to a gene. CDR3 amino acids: CASSLFPGQGASYTKNIQYF. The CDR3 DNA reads TGTGCCAGCAGCCTATTCCCGGGACAGGGGGCGAGTTATACCAAAAACATTCAGTACTTC.

Here the CDR3 reads CASSLAGLAGVNEQFF. CDR3 DNA: TGTGCCAGCAGCTTAGCGGGACTAGCGGGAGTGAATGAGCAGTTCTTC. The chain combines TRBV7-2 with TRBJ2-1; 14 bases are shared with TRBD2. Germline V gives CDR1 SGHTA, CDR2 FQGNSA. The J segment lost 7 bases and the V segment lost 0 bases, leaving 2 bases of the junction unmatched. This CDR3 has 16 amino acids.

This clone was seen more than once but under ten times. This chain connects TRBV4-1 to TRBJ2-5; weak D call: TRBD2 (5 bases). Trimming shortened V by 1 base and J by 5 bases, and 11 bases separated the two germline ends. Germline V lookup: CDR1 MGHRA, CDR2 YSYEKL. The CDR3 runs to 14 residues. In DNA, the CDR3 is TGCGCCAGCAGCCAAGCGGGAATCGGGGAGACCCAGTACTTC. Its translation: CASSQAGIGETQYF.

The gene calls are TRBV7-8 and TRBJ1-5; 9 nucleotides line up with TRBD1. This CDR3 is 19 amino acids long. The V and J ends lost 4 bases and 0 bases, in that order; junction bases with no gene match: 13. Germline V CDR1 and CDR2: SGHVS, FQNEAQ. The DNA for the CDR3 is TGTGCCAGCAGCTGGCAAAAGGACAGGGGATGGGATAGCAATCAGCCCCAGCATTTT. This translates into CASSWQKDRGWDSNQPQHF. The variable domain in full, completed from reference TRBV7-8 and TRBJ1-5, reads GAGVSQSPRYKVAKRGQDVALRCDPISGHVSLFWYQQALGQGPEFLTYFQNEAQLDKSGLPSDRFFAERPEGSVSTLKIQRTQQEDSAVYLCASSWQKDRGWDSNQPQHFGDGTRLSIL.

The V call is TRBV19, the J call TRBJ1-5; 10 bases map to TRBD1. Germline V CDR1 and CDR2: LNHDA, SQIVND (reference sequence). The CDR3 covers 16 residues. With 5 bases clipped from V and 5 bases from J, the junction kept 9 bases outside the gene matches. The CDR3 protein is CASSVPGQGMYQPQHF. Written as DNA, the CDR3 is TGTGCCAGTAGTGTACCGGGACAGGGGATGTATCAGCCCCAGCATTTT.

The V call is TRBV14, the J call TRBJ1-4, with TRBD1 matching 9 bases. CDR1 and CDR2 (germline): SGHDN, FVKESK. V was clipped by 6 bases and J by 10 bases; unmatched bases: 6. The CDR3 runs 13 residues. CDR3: CASSSGQGLKLFF. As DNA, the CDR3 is TGTGCCAGCAGTTCGGGACAGGGCCTAAAACTGTTTTTT.

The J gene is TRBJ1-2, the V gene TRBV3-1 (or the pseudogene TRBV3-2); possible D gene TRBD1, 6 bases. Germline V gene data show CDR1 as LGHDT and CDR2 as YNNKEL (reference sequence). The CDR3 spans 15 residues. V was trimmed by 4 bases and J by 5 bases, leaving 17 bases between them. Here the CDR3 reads CASSPENRAGYGYTF. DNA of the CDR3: TGTGCCAGCAGCCCAGAAAACAGGGCTGGGTATGGCTACACCTTC.